Listed below are T cell receptor beta chains from one sample, sequenced in a study of human T cells and chemical hapten exposure. TCRdb analysed the RACE reads with MiXCR anew, one entry per CDR3 protein. The data hold 150,000 to 200,000 distinct CDR3 sequences, with roughly 15% observed a single time. Sequenced here: whole blood, sampled in connection with sensitization to the hapten diphenylcyclopropenone (DPC). Source of these receptors: a young woman with alopecia areata. Some clones in this sample may be carry-over from other donors' samples. CDR3s include the opening cysteine and the closing phenylalanine or tryptophan. Each record gives: clone size, J gene, V gene, CDR3 protein. A clone size is listed for some rows: how often the clone was seen (once, few, many), or a class if it is expanded.

few | TRBJ2-3 | TRBV7-3 | CASSPGQPRDTQYF
- | TRBJ1-1 | TRBV5-5 | CASSFLGQGAMNTEAFF
few | TRBJ1-2 | TRBV10-3 | CAISDSGSVGYTF
- | TRBJ2-6 | TRBV18 | CASSPRRSGANVLTF
many | TRBJ1-1 | TRBV4-2 | CASSQDSRGMNTEAFF
few | TRBJ2-1 | TRBV9 | CASSVERTEGRNEQFF
- | TRBJ2-7 | TRBV2 | CASSGGRSYEQYF
few | TRBJ2-5 | TRBV2 | CASSMSPQETQYF
many | TRBJ1-4 | TRBV27 | CANITSDRTHNEKLFF
- | TRBJ2-1 | TRBV18 | CASSPPETSNRVFSYNEQFF
- | TRBJ2-5 | TRBV15 | CATSRDGTTQETQYF
few | TRBJ2-3 | TRBV1 | CTSSQDSGGVTSTDTQYF
- | TRBJ2-3 | TRBV4-2 | CASSPSSGGADTQYF
few | TRBJ2-3 | TRBV28 | CASSFGALTDTQYF
- | TRBJ2-1 | TRBV27 | CASSFQLPFEQFF
once | TRBJ2-2 | TRBV10-3 | CAISESKANGELFF
few | TRBJ1-1 | TRBV18 | CASSPSQDMNTEAFF
- | TRBJ2-1 | TRBV12-3/TRBV12-4 | CASSFSGGIYNEQFF
- | TRBJ2-2 | TRBV11-2 | CASSRLTVNTGELFF
- | TRBJ1-4 | TRBV12-3/TRBV12-4 | CASSLTGVGEKLFF
- | TRBJ2-2 | TRBV6-5 | CASSYSRGVGGELFF
many | TRBJ2-2 | TRBV30 | CAWSRLILTGELFF
many | TRBJ1-1 | TRBV7-8 | CASSLERGGTEAFF
few | TRBJ1-1 | TRBV29-1 | CSVAARTRTEAFF
- | TRBJ1-1 | TRBV7-2 | CASSSQGLEAFF
few | TRBJ1-2 | TRBV20-1 | CSAPESSGYTF
few | TRBJ1-2 | TRBV18 | CASSLGRQPRSDGYTF
few | TRBJ1-5 | TRBV12-3/TRBV12-4 | CASSPDRGQPQHF
few | TRBJ1-1 | TRBV10-3 | CAISESGVGSTEAFF
few | TRBJ2-7 | TRBV18 | CASSPSYSSYEQYF
- | TRBJ2-7 | TRBV12-3/TRBV12-4 | CASPGGSIPLSYEQYF
many | TRBJ2-1 | TRBV6-4 | CASSLEDNSNEQFF
few | TRBJ2-7 | TRBV6-5 | CASGKVSYEQYF
- | TRBJ2-1 | TRBV20-1 | CSAQRLAGGLDEQFF
many | TRBJ1-5 | TRBV16 | CASTFDRGGQPQHF
few | TRBJ2-2 | TRBV4-3 | CASSQDWAGGELFF
few | TRBJ1-2 | TRBV20-1 | CSAIDNLNYGYTF
few | TRBJ2-3 | TRBV19 | CASLRDRGPRDTQYF
- | TRBJ2-7 | TRBV6-2/TRBV6-3 | CASSHDTYEQYF
once | TRBJ2-5 | TRBV28 | CASSSAAGGKETQYF
many | TRBJ1-1 | TRBV29-1 | CSGMDTEAFF
- | TRBJ2-1 | TRBV20-1 | CSARDSGNAYNEQFF
few | TRBJ2-3 | TRBV29-1 | CSVEEDLRRGVTDTQYF
few | TRBJ1-1 | TRBV28 | CASSLRAFWSEAFF
- | TRBJ1-1 | TRBV11-3 | CASSRGYMDTEAFF
- | TRBJ2-1 | TRBV5-1 | CASSPGVLGGHNEQFF
many | TRBJ2-3 | TRBV7-7 | CASSLSWADTQYF
few | TRBJ1-1 | TRBV6-1 | CASGSLTTEAFF
- | TRBJ1-2 | TRBV29-1 | CSASWGMRPGYTF
- | TRBJ2-3 | TRBV7-8 | CASSLAGVSGGTDTQYF
few | TRBJ2-2 | TRBV28 | CASSSGSLVGELFF
once | TRBJ2-7 | TRBV28 | CASSPPGSRTVYF
- | TRBJ1-5 | TRBV10-3 | CAISGQGYGNQPQHF
- | TRBJ1-1 | TRBV5-1 | CASSPPGREAFF
few | TRBJ2-7 | TRBV3-1 | CASSQEVSGRQYF